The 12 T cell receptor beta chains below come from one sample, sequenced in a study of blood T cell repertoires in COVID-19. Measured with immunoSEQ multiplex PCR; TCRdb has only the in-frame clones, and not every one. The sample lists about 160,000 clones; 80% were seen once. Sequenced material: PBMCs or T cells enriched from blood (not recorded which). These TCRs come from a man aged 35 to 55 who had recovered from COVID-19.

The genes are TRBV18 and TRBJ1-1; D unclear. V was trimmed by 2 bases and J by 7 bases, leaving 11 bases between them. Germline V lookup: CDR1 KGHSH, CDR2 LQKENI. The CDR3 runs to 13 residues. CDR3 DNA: TGTGCCAGCTCACCATCCGGGTGGAATGAAGCTTTCTTT. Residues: CASSPSGWNEAFF.

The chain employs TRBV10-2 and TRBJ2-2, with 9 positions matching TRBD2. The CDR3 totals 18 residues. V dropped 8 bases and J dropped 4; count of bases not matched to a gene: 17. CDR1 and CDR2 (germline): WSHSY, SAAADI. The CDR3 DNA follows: TGCGCCAGCCTATCCCGGGGTGCGGGGGGGCCTCTCACCGGGGAGCTGTTTTTT. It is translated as CASLSRGAGGPLTGELFF.

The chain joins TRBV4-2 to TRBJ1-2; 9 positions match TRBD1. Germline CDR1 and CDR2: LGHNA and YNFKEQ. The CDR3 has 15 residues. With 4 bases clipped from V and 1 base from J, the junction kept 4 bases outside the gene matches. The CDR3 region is CASSPQGAVNYGYTF. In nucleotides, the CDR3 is TGTGCCAGCAGCCCACAGGGGGCAGTTAACTATGGCTACACCTTC.

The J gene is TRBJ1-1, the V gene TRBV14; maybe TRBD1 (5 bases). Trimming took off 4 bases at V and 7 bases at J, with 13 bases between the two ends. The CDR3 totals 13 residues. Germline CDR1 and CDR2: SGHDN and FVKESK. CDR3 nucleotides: TGTGCCAGCAGCCCCCGACAGAGAGGTGAAGCTTTCTTT. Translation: CASSPRQRGEAFF.

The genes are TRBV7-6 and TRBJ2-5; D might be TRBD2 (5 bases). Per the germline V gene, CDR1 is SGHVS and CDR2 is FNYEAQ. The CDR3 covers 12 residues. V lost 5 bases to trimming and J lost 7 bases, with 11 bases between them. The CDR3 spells CASSRTGGTQYF. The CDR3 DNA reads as TGTGCCAGCAGCCGGACTGGCGGGACCCAGTACTTC. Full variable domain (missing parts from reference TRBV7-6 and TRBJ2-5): GAGVSQSPRYKVTKRGQDVALRCDPISGHVSLYWYRQALGQGPEFLTYFNYEAQQDKSGLPNDRFSAERPEGSISTLTIQRTEQRDSAMYRCASSRTGGTQYFGPGTRLLVL.

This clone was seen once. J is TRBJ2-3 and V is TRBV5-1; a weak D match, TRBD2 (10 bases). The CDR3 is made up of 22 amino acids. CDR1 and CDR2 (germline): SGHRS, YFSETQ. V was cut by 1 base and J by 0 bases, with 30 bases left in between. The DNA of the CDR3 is TGCGCCAGCAGCTTGTTCCCCACGACAGGGGGACCTAGCGGGGGAAGCACAGATACGCAGTATTTT. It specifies CASSLFPTTGGPSGGSTDTQYF.

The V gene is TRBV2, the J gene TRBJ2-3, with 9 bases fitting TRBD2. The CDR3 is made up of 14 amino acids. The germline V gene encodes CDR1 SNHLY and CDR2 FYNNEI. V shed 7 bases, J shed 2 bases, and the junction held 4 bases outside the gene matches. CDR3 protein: CASKLAGTTDTQYF. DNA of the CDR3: TGTGCCAGCAAGCTAGCGGGGACCACAGATACGCAGTATTTT.

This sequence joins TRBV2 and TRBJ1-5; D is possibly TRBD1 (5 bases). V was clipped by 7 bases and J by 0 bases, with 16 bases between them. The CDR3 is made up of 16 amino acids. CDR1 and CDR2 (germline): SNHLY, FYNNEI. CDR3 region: CASMEMGPNSNQPQHF. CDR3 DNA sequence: TGTGCCAGCATGGAAATGGGGCCTAATAGCAATCAGCCCCAGCATTTT.

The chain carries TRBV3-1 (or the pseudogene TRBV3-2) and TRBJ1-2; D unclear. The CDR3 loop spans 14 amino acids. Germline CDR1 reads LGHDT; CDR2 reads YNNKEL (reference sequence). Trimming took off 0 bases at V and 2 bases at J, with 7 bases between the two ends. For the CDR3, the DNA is TGTGCCAGCAGCCAAGAACACCTCAACTATGGCTACACCTTC. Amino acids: CASSQEHLNYGYTF.

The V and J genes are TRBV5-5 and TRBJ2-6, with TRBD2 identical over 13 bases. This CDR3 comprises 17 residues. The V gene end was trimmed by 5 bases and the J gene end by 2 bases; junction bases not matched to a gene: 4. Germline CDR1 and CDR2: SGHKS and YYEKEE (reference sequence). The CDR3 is CASSLGTSGAGANVLTF. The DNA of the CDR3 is TGTGCCAGCAGTTTAGGGACTAGCGGGGCTGGGGCCAACGTCCTGACTTTC.

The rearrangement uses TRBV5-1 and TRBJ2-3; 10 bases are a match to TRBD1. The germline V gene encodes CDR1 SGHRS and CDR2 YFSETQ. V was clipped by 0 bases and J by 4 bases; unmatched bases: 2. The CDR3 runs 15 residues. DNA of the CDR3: TGCGCCAGCAGCTTGGGGGGACAGGGGCCAGATACGCAGTATTTT. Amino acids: CASSLGGQGPDTQYF.

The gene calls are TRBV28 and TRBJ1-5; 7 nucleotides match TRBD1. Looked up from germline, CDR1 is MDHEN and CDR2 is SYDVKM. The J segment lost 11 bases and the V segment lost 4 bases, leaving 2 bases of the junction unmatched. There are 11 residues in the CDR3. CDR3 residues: CASSSQGAQHF. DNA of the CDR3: TGTGCCAGCAGTTCCCAGGGGGCCCAGCATTTT.